The 8 T cell receptor beta chains listed next were all sequenced from one sample in a study of graft-versus-host responses after intestinal transplantation. These receptors are not linked to any known antigen. TCRdb's table, derived via immunoSEQ multiplex PCR, lists solely in-frame clones and lacks some. The sample lists 65,000 to 100,000 clones, under 95% occurring once. The sample was unstimulated CD8+ T cells sorted from spleen or lymph node cells, taken before transplant. The source of these receptors is a human donor who was the organ donor for an intestinal transplant.

In DNA, the CDR3 is TGCAGCGTTGTGCCAGAACTAATGACAGGGGGCCTTAGGGGCTACACCTTC. Translating it yields CSVVPELMTGGLRGYTF. The rearrangement joins TRBV29-1 to TRBJ1-2; 10 bases are shared with TRBD1. This CDR3 contains 17 residues. V lost 4 bases and J lost 8; bases outside the gene matches: 19. The germline CDR1 and CDR2 sequences are SQVTM and ANQGSEA.

This clone was seen a few times. The genes are TRBV19 and TRBJ1-4, with D perhaps TRBD1 (5 bases). The CDR3 runs to 14 residues. V was trimmed by 4 bases and J by 13 bases, leaving 19 bases between them. In germline, CDR1 is LNHDA, CDR2 SQIVND (reference sequence). The CDR3 here is CASSRQIKGNGLFF. CDR3 in DNA: TGTGCCAGTAGTAGGCAGATAAAGGGGAATGGACTGTTTTTT.

The chain is built from TRBV4-1 and TRBJ1-2, with 7 bases aligning to TRBD1. V trimming: 0 bases; J trimming: 3 bases; junction bases outside the gene matches: 1. Germline assignment: CDR1 MGHRA and CDR2 YSYEKL. CDR3 size: 14 residues. The CDR3 sequence: CASSQDGQDYGYTF. The CDR3 nucleotides read TGCGCCAGCAGCCAAGATGGACAGGACTATGGCTACACCTTC.

Here the CDR3 DNA reads TGTGCCAGCAGCCGTTGGGGGGGCGAACAAGAGACCCAGTACTTC. This gives the protein CASSRWGGEQETQYF. The gene calls are TRBV7-9 and TRBJ2-5, with a tentative D call TRBD2 (7 bases). The CDR3 loop spans 15 amino acids. V was clipped by 5 bases and J by 2 bases, with 15 bases between them. Per the germline V gene, CDR1 is SEHNR and CDR2 is FQNEAQ (reference sequence). Looking up the rest from reference TRBV7-9 and TRBJ2-5 gives the full variable domain: DTGVSQNPRHKITKRGQNVTFRCDPISEHNRLYWYRQTLGQGPEFLTYFQNEAQLEKSRLLSDRFSAERPKGSFSTLEIQRTEQGDSAMYLCASSRWGGEQETQYFGPGTRLLVL.

The chain links TRBV9 to TRBJ2-7, with 8 bases identical to TRBD1. V lost 4 bases to trimming and J lost 0 bases; unmatched junction nucleotides: 3. Per the germline V gene, CDR1 is SGDLS and CDR2 is YYNGEE. The length of the CDR3 is 14 residues. The CDR3, as DNA: TGTGCCAGCAGCCCAGGGGGCAGCTCCTACGAGCAGTACTTC. Translating gives CASSPGGSSYEQYF.

V and J are TRBV4-1 and TRBJ2-7; weak D call: TRBD1 (6 bases). The ends were cut back, 3 bases at V and 0 bases at J, with 12 bases in the middle. The CDR3 spans 15 residues. In germline, CDR1 is MGHRA, CDR2 YSYEKL. The CDR3 spells CASSQAQGSSYEQYF. Written as DNA, the CDR3 is TGCGCCAGCAGCCAGGCGCAGGGGAGCTCCTACGAGCAGTACTTC.

The chain is built from TRBV9 and TRBJ2-4; TRBD2 agrees at 7 bases. CDR1 is SGDLS, CDR2 YYNGEE, per germline. This CDR3 is 15 amino acids long. J lost 5 bases, V lost 4 bases, and 9 bases had no gene match. CDR3 in amino acids: CASSSAGVTQNIQYF. The CDR3 DNA follows: TGTGCCAGCAGCTCGGCGGGGGTGACCCAAAACATTCAGTACTTC.

This rearrangement joins TRBV6-5 to TRBJ1-2, with 7 bases matching TRBD1. CDR1 is MNHEY, CDR2 SVGAGI, per germline. The V and J ends lost 3 bases and 3 bases, in that order; junction bases with no gene match: 1. The CDR3 runs to 13 residues. The CDR3 DNA is TGTGCCAGCAGTTATCAGGGGGACTATGGCTACACCTTC. Translated: CASSYQGDYGYTF.